The clone carrying this T cell receptor (beta chain) was counted once. This is likely a read error, given that the CDR3 carries no conserved phenylalanine or tryptophan at its end. The study co-extracted DNA and RNA from roughly 20-30 mg of unsorted bulk tissue. This CDR3 is built from 14 residues. Germline V CDR1 and CDR2: MGHRA, YSYEKL. The sample belongs to a study of tumor-infiltrating lymphocytes in primary liver carcinoma. Total RNA amounting to around 530 ng was the source from which TCR beta cDNA was made with a constant-region primer. Libraries covering TCR beta were generated through three nested multiplex PCR rounds (using a slightly modified ARM-PCR). The study ran its first two PCR rounds for approximately 10 cycles each, using TRBV1-TRBV30 forward primers and a C-beta reverse primer. TCRdb re-derived calls from the multiplex PCR reads in MiXCR, one entry per CDR3 protein. The table records around 120,000 distinct CDR3 sequences, around 65% of them present only once.

The chain carries TRBV4-1 and TRBJ1-3, with unresolved D. The sequence was collected from a woman aged 60-70 years with primary liver carcinoma and hepatitis B virus infection. Sequencing used tumor-adjacent normal liver tissue. The CDR3 is CAGSLFPSGNTIYL. The CDR3 DNA follows: TGCGCCGGCAGCCTCTTTCCCTCTGGAAACACCATATATCTT.